These 11 T cell receptor beta chains were sequenced from one sample in a study of blood T cell repertoires in COVID-19. TCRdb's copy holds only in-frame clones and misses some; the assay was immunoSEQ multiplex PCR. This sample carries around 250,000 clones, roughly nine tenths of them seen once, and the ten largest clones take 6.2%. Sequencing used peripheral blood. Every receptor here comes from a man in his sixties with acute or convalescent COVID-19.

As DNA, the CDR3 is TGTGCCAGCAGCTCGGCGGGGGGCCCCATCACAGATACGCAGTATTTT. Residues: CASSSAGGPITDTQYF. This rearrangement joins TRBV5-6 to TRBJ2-3, with 8 bases identical to TRBD2. Germline CDR1 SGHDT, CDR2 YYEEEE. There are 16 residues in the CDR3. J was trimmed by 2 bases and V by 3 bases; bases with no gene match: 8.

This clone was seen once. The chain is built from TRBV7-9 and TRBJ2-2; 7 bases match TRBD1. Germline-derived CDR1 and CDR2 are SEHNR and FQNEAQ (reference sequence). V was clipped by 2 bases and J by 0 bases; unmatched bases: 3. CDR3 length: 16 residues. DNA of the CDR3: TGTGCCAGCAGCTTATCCGGGACAGCGAACACCGGGGAGCTGTTTTTT. Residues: CASSLSGTANTGELFF.

The chain couples TRBV30 to TRBJ2-7; 10 positions agree with TRBD1. CDR3 size: 14 residues. V dropped 3 bases and J dropped 6; count of bases not matched to a gene: 8. Germline-derived CDR1 and CDR2 are GTSNPN and SVGIG (reference sequence). The CDR3 coding sequence is TGTGCCTGGAGCCGGGACAGGGGATATGTCGAGCAGTACTTC. This gives the protein CAWSRDRGYVEQYF.

V usage is TRBV5-1 and J usage is TRBJ2-3; 9 positions match TRBD2. CDR3 length: 19 residues. J was trimmed by 2 bases and V by 4 bases; bases with no gene match: 17. Germline values: CDR1 SGHRS, CDR2 YFSETQ. CDR3: CASSKRQGSTSGSTDTQYF. CDR3 DNA sequence: TGCGCCAGCAGCAAGAGGCAGGGCTCGACTAGCGGATCCACAGATACGCAGTATTTT.

This clone was picked up one time. Other DNA sequences from this sample encode an identical CDR3 as well. The chain has TRBV19 and TRBJ1-1; 7 nucleotides line up with TRBD1. J lost 2 bases, V lost 3 bases, and 3 bases had no gene match. There are 14 residues in the CDR3. Germline V gene sequence: CDR1 LNHDA, CDR2 SQIVND (reference sequence). CDR3 region: CASSIRQGNTEAFF. The DNA for the CDR3 is TGTGCCAGTAGTATTAGACAGGGTAACACTGAAGCTTTCTTT.

The V gene is TRBV7-9, the J gene TRBJ1-2, with D unresolved. The CDR3 has 13 amino acids. V lost 3 bases and J lost 2, with 7 bases in between. CDR1 SEHNR and CDR2 FQNEAQ come from the germline V gene (reference sequence). DNA of the CDR3: TGTGCCAGCAGCTTGTCTCAGAACTATGGCTACACCTTC. Residues: CASSLSQNYGYTF. Full variable domain (remainder filled in from reference TRBV7-9 and TRBJ1-2): DTGVSQNPRHKITKRGQNVTFRCDPISEHNRLYWYRQTLGQGPEFLTYFQNEAQLEKSRLLSDRFSAERPKGSFSTLEIQRTEQGDSAMYLCASSLSQNYGYTFGSGTRLTVV.

The chain carries TRBV6-2 or TRBV6-3 and TRBJ1-6; D remains unclear. CDR1 is MNHEY and CDR2 is SVGEGT in the germline V gene. V lost 2 bases, J lost 9 bases, and 5 bases lay in between. The CDR3 length is 12 residues. In DNA form, the CDR3 reads TGTGCCAGCAGTTACAGGAGTTCACCCCTCCACTTT. The encoded protein is CASSYRSSPLHF.

This clone has just a few counts. The chain recombines TRBV19 with TRBJ1-3; no reliable D call. The CDR3 loop spans 15 amino acids. Deletions cut 4 bases from V and 4 bases from J, with 14 bases between. Germline CDR1 and CDR2: LNHDA and SQIVND (reference sequence). The CDR3 loop reads CASSKMIQTGNTIYF. The CDR3 DNA sequence: TGTGCCAGTAGTAAGATGATACAGACAGGAAACACCATATATTTT.

In its sample, this clone was seen a few times. The V gene is TRBV5-1, the J gene TRBJ2-7; 9 bases map to TRBD1. The CDR3 covers 15 residues. V gave up 2 bases and J gave up 3 bases; unmatched junction bases: 6. Per the germline V gene, CDR1 is SGHRS and CDR2 is YFSETQ. CDR3 DNA sequence: TGCGCCAGCAGCTTAGCCGGGACAGGGAACTACGAGCAGTACTTC. Translating gives CASSLAGTGNYEQYF.

This chain uses TRBV4-3 with TRBJ2-1; TRBD2 is a possible D gene (6 bases). CDR1 is LGHNA, CDR2 YSLEER, per germline. Trimming left V 0 bases short and J 10 bases short, with 10 bases between. The CDR3 has 13 amino acids. The CDR3 coding sequence is TGCGCCAGCAGCCAAGAAAGGCGGGGAGAGCAGTTCTTC. This sequence encodes CASSQERRGEQFF.

The rearrangement joins TRBV11-2 to TRBJ2-1; weak D call: TRBD1 (5 bases). V lost 1 base, J lost 10 bases, and 17 bases lay in between. Germline lookup yields CDR1 SGHAT and CDR2 FQNNGV. The CDR3 covers 15 residues. The DNA for the CDR3 is TGTGCCAGCAGCTTAGGAGTTAGCAGGGTCCGGGAGCAGTTCTTC. Residues: CASSLGVSRVREQFF.